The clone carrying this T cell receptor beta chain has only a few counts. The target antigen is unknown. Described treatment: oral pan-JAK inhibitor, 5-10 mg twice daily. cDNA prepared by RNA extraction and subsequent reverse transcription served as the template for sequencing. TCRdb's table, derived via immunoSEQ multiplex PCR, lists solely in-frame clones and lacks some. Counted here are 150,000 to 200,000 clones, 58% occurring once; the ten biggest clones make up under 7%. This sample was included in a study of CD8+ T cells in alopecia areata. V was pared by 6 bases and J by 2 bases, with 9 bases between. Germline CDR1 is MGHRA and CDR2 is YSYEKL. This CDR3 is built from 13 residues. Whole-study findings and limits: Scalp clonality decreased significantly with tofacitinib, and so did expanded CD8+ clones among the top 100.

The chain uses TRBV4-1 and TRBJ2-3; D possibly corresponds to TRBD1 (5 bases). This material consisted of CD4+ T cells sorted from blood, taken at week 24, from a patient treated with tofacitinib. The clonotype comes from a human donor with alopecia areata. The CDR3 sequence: CASRRGITDTQYF. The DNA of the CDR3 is TGCGCCAGCAGAAGGGGAATCACAGATACGCAGTATTTT.